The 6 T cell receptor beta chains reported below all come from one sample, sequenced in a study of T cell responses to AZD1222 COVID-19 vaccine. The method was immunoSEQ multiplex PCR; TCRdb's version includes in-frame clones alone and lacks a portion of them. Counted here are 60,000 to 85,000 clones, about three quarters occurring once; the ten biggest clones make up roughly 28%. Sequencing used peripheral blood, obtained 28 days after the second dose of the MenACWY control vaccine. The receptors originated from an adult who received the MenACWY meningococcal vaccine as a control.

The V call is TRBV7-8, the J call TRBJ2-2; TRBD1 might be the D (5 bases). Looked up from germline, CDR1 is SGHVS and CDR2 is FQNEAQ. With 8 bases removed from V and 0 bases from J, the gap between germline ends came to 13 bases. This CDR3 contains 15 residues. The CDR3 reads CASSQGWANTGELFF. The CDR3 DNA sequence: TGTGCCAGCTCCCAGGGATGGGCGAACACCGGGGAGCTGTTTTTT.

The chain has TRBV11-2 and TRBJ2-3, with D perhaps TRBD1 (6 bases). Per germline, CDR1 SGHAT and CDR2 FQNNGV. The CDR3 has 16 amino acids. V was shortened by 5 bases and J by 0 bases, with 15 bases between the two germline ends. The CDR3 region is CASSLGAAPSTDTQYF. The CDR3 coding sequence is TGTGCCAGCAGCCTGGGGGCAGCTCCTAGCACAGATACGCAGTATTTT.

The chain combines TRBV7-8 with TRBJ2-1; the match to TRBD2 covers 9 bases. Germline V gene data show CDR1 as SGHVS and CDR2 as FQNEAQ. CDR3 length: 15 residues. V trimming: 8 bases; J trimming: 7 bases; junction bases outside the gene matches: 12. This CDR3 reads CASGSGASGVNEQFF. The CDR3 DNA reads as TGTGCCAGCGGATCGGGGGCTAGCGGGGTGAATGAGCAGTTCTTC.

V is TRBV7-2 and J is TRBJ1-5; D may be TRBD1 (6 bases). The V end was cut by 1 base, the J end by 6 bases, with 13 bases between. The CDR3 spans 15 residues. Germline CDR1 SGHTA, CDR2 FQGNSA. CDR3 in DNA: TGTGCCAGCAGCTTAGACGGGGGGGGCAGTCAGCCCCAGCATTTT. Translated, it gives CASSLDGGGSQPQHF.

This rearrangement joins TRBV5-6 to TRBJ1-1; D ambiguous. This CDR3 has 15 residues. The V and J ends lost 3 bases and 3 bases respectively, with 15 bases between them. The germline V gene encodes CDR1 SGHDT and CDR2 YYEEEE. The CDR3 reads CASSSKTQLYTEAFF. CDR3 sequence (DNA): TGTGCCAGCAGCTCGAAAACTCAGCTGTACACTGAAGCTTTCTTT.

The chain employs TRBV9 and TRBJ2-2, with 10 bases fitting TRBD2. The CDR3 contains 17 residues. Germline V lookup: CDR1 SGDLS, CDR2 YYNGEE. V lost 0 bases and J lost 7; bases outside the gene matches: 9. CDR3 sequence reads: CASSVGRAGGPDGELFF. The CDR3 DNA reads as TGTGCCAGCAGCGTAGGAAGAGCGGGGGGGCCCGACGGGGAGCTGTTTTTT.